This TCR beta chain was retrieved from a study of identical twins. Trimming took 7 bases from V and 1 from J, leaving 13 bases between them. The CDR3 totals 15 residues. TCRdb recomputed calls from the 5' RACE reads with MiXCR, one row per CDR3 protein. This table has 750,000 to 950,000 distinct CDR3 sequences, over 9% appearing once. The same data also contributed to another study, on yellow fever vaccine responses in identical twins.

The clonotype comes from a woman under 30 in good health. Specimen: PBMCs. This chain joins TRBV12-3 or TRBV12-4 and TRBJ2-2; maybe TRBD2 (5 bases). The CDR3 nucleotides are TGTGCCAGCACCCTATTAGGACTGAACACCGGGGAGCTGTTTTTT. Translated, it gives CASTLLGLNTGELFF.